The 5 T cell receptor beta chains listed next were all sequenced from one sample in a study of T cells expressing NK-cell markers. Each CDR3 protein gets one entry in TCRdb, which reprocessed the 5' RACE reads and gives no DNA. Here the sample table reports 350,000 to 500,000 distinct CDR3 sequences. Material: blood T cells: a sorted CD56 or NKG2C T cell subset, CD4+ or CD8+ T cells, or bulk PBMC T cells (not recorded which). The receptors originated from a woman aged 18 to 75 in good health.

This sequence joins TRBV7-2 and TRBJ1-2. CDR3 length: 14 amino acids. CDR1 is SGHTA and CDR2 is FQGNSA in the germline V gene. The CDR3 protein is CASSLAGSQSGYTF.

J is TRBJ2-5 and V is TRBV6-2 or TRBV6-3; the TRBD2 assignment by TCRdb is unverifiable without DNA. CDR1 is MNHEY, CDR2 SVGEGT, per germline. The CDR3 sequence is 16 residues long. CDR3 residues: CASSYGTSGSPETQYF.

The CDR3 loop is CASSLFGGATDTQYF. The chain uses TRBV12-3 or TRBV12-4 and TRBJ2-3; the TCRdb D gene call, TRBD1, has no DNA to confirm it. This CDR3 contains 15 residues.

The chain's CDR3 is CASTLQIMDPEAFF. The chain links TRBV4-2 to TRBJ1-1. The CDR3 has 14 amino acids. CDR1 LGHNA and CDR2 YNFKEQ come from the germline V gene.

The chain is built from TRBV6-1 and TRBJ2-5; TCRdb names TRBD1, which stays unverified in the absence of DNA. The CDR3 sequence is 16 residues long. The germline V gene has CDR1 MNHNS and CDR2 SASEGT. The CDR3 reads CASRTGTGGDQETQYF.